This TCR beta chain originates from a study of early T cells in non-severe SARS-CoV-2 infection. Germline assignment: CDR1 MDHEN and CDR2 SYDVKM. Trimming stripped 6 bases from V and 5 bases from J, with 23 bases between. The CDR3 length is 16 residues. This clonotype came up a few times. TCRdb re-analysed the 5' RACE reads in MiXCR, keeping a single row per CDR3 protein. The sample comprises about 61,000 distinct CDR3 sequences, 12% of which are singletons, and approximately 1.2% rests with the top ten. The chain is built from TRBV28 and TRBJ2-7, with D perhaps TRBD1 (5 bases). The clonotype originates from an adult who was a healthcare worker with PCR-confirmed SARS-CoV-2 infection or an uninfected control (not recorded which). The donor label of this sample is uncertain. This sample comprised whole blood, obtained at baseline. The CDR3 is CASSPGNVPGPHEQYV. The CDR3 region has the DNA TGTGCCAGCAGCCCCGGCAACGTACCAGGGCCCCACGAGCAGTACGTC.